Below are 18 T cell receptor beta chains sequenced from a single sample in a study of regulatory T cells in long-lasting Graves disease. Time point defined: newly diagnosed GD, antithyroid drugs for less than 3 months. TCR sequences were obtained from RNA taken from PBMCs. For TCR beta, libraries came from iRepertoire HTBI primers and Arm-PCR of CDR3 regions. One entry per CDR3 protein, called by TCRdb with MiXCR from the multiplex PCR reads. The sample lists 400,000 to 450,000 distinct CDR3 sequences; more than 13% were seen once. The data also belong to a second study, concerning T cells in Graves' hyperthyroidism and ophthalmopathy.

The sample in question was peripheral blood mononuclear cells (PBMCs), obtained at new diagnosis, from a patient treated with antithyroid drugs. The receptors stem from a young woman with Graves disease.

This clonotype was detected ten times or more. The chain has TRBV20-1 and TRBJ2-1; 9 nucleotides match TRBD2. Germline V gives CDR1 DFQATT, CDR2 SNEGSKA (reference sequence). J was trimmed by 5 bases and V by 0 bases; bases with no gene match: 11. This CDR3 spans 17 amino acids. CDR3 in amino acids: CSARDRISASGNNEQFF. DNA for the CDR3: TGCAGTGCTAGAGATCGGATTTCCGCTAGCGGGAACAATGAGCAGTTCTTC.

In DNA, the CDR3 is TGTGCCAGCAGTCTCATTCTAGCGGGAGGGCCTTACAATGAGCAGTTCTTC. The encoded protein is CASSLILAGGPYNEQFF. The chain has TRBV12-3 or TRBV12-4 and TRBJ2-1, with 12 bases that match TRBD2. Losses at the gene ends were 5 bases for V and 4 bases for J; bases not matched to a gene: 9. This CDR3 is built from 17 residues.

This sequence joins TRBV6-1 and TRBJ2-3; 13 positions agree with TRBD2. The CDR3 contains 19 residues. Unmatched junction bases numbered 11, after V lost 3 bases and J lost 2 bases. Germline V gene sequence: CDR1 MNHNS, CDR2 SASEGT. CDR3 bases: TGTGCCAGCAGTGAGAGACTAGCGGGAGGTTGGACCGACACAGATACGCAGTATTTT. Translated, it gives CASSERLAGGWTDTDTQYF.

V and J are TRBV24-1 and TRBJ1-5; D possibly corresponds to TRBD1 (5 bases). V lost 5 bases, J lost 0 bases, and 13 bases lay in between. This CDR3 has 16 residues. The germline V gene encodes CDR1 KGHDR and CDR2 SFDVKD. The CDR3 sequence: CATSGPGAVSNQPQHF. In nucleotides, the CDR3 is TGTGCCACCAGTGGTCCCGGGGCAGTTAGCAATCAGCCCCAGCATTTT.

This rearrangement joins TRBV10-3 to TRBJ2-7; maybe TRBD1 (5 bases). The CDR3 sequence is 16 residues long. V shed 3 bases and J shed 4 bases, with 19 bases lying between them. Germline V lookup: CDR1 ENHRY, CDR2 SYGVKD. In DNA, the CDR3 is TGTGCCATCAGTGATATAGGCGACGAAAGGGGATACGAGCAGTACTTC. Amino acid sequence: CAISDIGDERGYEQYF.

This chain uses TRBV12-5 with TRBJ2-3, with D possibly matching TRBD2 (6 bases). This CDR3 has 15 amino acids. Germline-derived CDR1 and CDR2 are LGHNT and FRNRAP. V shed 3 bases and J shed 2 bases, with 12 bases lying between them. CDR3 bases: TGTGCTAGTGGTTTAGGATCTAGCGACACAGATACGCAGTATTTT. Amino acid sequence: CASGLGSSDTDTQYF.

J is TRBJ1-3 and V is TRBV6-5, with unresolved D. The CDR3 spans 15 residues. V lost 2 bases, J lost 0 bases, and 8 bases lay in between. Germline CDR1 reads MNHEY; CDR2 reads SVGAGI. CDR3 amino acids: CASSYGVSSGNTIYF. In DNA form, the CDR3 reads TGTGCCAGCAGTTACGGGGTGAGCTCTGGAAACACCATATATTTT.

The sample holds a few counts of this clonotype. The gene calls are TRBV9 and TRBJ1-1; possible D gene TRBD1, 6 bases. CDR1 and CDR2 (germline): SGDLS, YYNGEE. Trimming left V 0 bases short and J 3 bases short, with 21 bases between. The CDR3 consists of 18 residues. CDR3 residues: CASSVGGRGPSDHTEAFF. CDR3 bases: TGTGCCAGCAGCGTAGGCGGCAGGGGCCCGTCTGATCACACTGAAGCTTTCTTT.

This clonotype was recorded many times. The chain recombines TRBV20-1 with TRBJ2-5, with 7 bases matching TRBD2. The CDR3 covers 16 residues. Germline trimming cut 0 bases from V and 5 bases from J; bases unmatched to any gene: 12. Germline-derived CDR1 and CDR2 are DFQATT and SNEGSKA (reference sequence). The CDR3 DNA is TGCAGTGCTAGAGATCTCAGAGGCGGGAGAACGGAGACCCAGTACTTC. This gives the protein CSARDLRGGRTETQYF.

The chain carries TRBV24-1 and TRBJ2-2; D remains unclear. CDR1 and CDR2 (germline): KGHDR, SFDVKD. The CDR3 is 14 amino acids. The ends were cut back, 3 bases at V and 3 bases at J, with 7 bases in the middle. This chain's CDR3 is CATSDHRHTGELFF. The CDR3 DNA reads as TGTGCCACCAGTGATCACCGACACACCGGGGAGCTGTTTTTT.

The chain joins TRBV20-1 to TRBJ2-5, with D perhaps assigned TRBD1 or TRBD2 (6 bases each). The CDR3 is 12 amino acids. CDR1 and CDR2 (germline): DFQATT, SNEGSKA (reference sequence). V lost 5 bases, J lost 1 base, and 8 bases lay in between. CDR3 DNA: TGCAGTGCTGGGGGGCCCCAAGAGACCCAGTACTTC. Translated: CSAGGPQETQYF.

The chain recombines TRBV14 with TRBJ2-1, with 7 bases identical to TRBD2. This CDR3 is built from 17 residues. Germline CDR1 is SGHDN and CDR2 is FVKESK. With V trimmed by 3 bases and J by 6 bases, 14 bases remained unmatched. The CDR3 is CASSQTGLAGVGNEQFF. CDR3 DNA: TGTGCCAGCAGCCAGACGGGACTTGCGGGAGTGGGCAATGAGCAGTTCTTC.

This clonotype ranks as medium-sized. At one end the junction does not follow the germline gene, possibly because of a read error. CDR3 in amino acids: CASSYGTDNTGELFF. The CDR3 DNA reads as TGTGCCAGCAGTTACGGGACAGATAACACCGGGGAGCTGTTTTTT. The rearrangement uses TRBV10-1 and TRBJ2-2; 7 bases line up with TRBD1. Germline loops: CDR1 WNHNN, CDR2 SYGVQD (reference sequence). The CDR3 is 15 amino acids.

The genes are TRBV4-1 and TRBJ2-3, with 7 bases that match TRBD2. Germline V lookup: CDR1 MGHRA, CDR2 YSYEKL. V lost 0 bases to trimming and J lost 0 bases; unmatched junction nucleotides: 12. This CDR3 spans 19 amino acids. In DNA form, the CDR3 reads TGCGCCAGCAGCCAAGATCCTAGCGGAGTCTGGGCTAGCACAGATACGCAGTATTTT. It yields the protein CASSQDPSGVWASTDTQYF.

Ten or more counts support this clonotype. This chain uses TRBV27 with TRBJ2-1; D gene unclear. Germline lookup yields CDR1 MNHEY and CDR2 SMNVEV (reference sequence). V was trimmed by 2 bases and J by 8 bases, leaving 13 bases between them. The CDR3 contains 14 residues. CDR3 coding DNA: TGTGCCAGCAGTTTAGCGCAGCCGGTGGATGAGCAGTTCTTC. It encodes CASSLAQPVDEQFF.

This clonotype was seen ten or more times. This chain links TRBV29-1 with TRBJ2-7; unclear D gene. Germline V gene sequence: CDR1 SQVTM, CDR2 ANQGSEA. Trimming took 3 bases from V and 2 from J, leaving 11 bases between them. This CDR3 comprises 13 residues. DNA of the CDR3: TGCAGCGTTGACTCCACTGATACCTACGAGCAGTACTTC. Translation: CSVDSTDTYEQYF.

The chain uses TRBV11-3 and TRBJ2-2; D ambiguous. The ends were cut back, 5 bases at V and 11 bases at J, with 12 bases in the middle. This CDR3 is built from 12 residues. Germline V gene sequence: CDR1 SGHNT, CDR2 YENEEA. The CDR3 protein is CASSARVLELFF. CDR3 sequence (DNA): TGTGCCAGCAGCGCAAGGGTATTAGAGCTGTTTTTT.

The chain employs TRBV3-1 and TRBJ2-1, with TRBD2 matching over 7 bases. CDR3 size: 18 residues. CDR1 and CDR2 from the germline V gene are LGHDT and YNNKEL (reference sequence). The trim removed 1 base at V and 2 bases at J, leaving 11 bases unmatched. The CDR3 here is CASSQVGTRETAYNEQFF. CDR3 nucleotide sequence: TGTGCCAGCAGCCAAGTCGGTACGCGGGAGACCGCCTACAATGAGCAGTTCTTC.